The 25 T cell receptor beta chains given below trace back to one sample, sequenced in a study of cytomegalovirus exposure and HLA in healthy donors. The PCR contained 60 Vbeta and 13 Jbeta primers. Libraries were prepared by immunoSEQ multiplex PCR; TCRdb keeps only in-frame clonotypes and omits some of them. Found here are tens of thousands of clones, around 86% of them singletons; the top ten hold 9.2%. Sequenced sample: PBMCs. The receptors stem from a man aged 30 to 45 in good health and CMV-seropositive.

CDR3 loop: CASSLVGTANEKLFF. The CDR3 nucleotides are TGCGCCAGCAGCTTGGTCGGGACTGCGAATGAAAAACTGTTTTTT. J is TRBJ1-4 and V is TRBV5-1, with TRBD1 as a possible D gene (5 bases). The V end was cut by 0 bases, the J end by 5 bases, with 11 bases between. This CDR3 has 15 residues. Looked up from germline, CDR1 is SGHRS and CDR2 is YFSETQ.

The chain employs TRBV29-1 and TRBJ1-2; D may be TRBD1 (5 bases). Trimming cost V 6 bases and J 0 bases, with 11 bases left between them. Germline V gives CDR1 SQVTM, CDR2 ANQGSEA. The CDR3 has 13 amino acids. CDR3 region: CSVWTYTNYGYTF. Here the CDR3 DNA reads TGCAGCGTCTGGACATATACTAACTATGGCTACACCTTC.

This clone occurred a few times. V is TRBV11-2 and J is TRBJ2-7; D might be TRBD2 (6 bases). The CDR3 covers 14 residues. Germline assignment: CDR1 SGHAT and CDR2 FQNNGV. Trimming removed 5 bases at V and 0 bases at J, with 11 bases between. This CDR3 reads CASSPRDFSYEQYF. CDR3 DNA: TGTGCCAGCAGCCCCCGGGACTTCTCCTACGAGCAGTACTTC.

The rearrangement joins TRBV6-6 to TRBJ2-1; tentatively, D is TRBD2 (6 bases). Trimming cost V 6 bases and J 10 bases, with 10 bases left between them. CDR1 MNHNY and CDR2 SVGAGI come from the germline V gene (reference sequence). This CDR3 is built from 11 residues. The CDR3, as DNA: TGTGCCAGCAGCCCCGGACTAGAGCAGTTCTTC. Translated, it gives CASSPGLEQFF.

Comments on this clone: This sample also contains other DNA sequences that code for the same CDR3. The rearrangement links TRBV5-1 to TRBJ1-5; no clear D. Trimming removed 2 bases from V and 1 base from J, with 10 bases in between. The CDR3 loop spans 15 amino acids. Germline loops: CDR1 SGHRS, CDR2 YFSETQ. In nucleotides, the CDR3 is TGCGCCAGCAGCTTAGGAGGAGCGAGCAATCAGCCCCAGCATTTT. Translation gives CASSLGGASNQPQHF.

The CDR3 region has the DNA TGTGCCAGCAGTTACTCGGACACATCAACTAATGAAAAACTGTTTTTT. Protein product: CASSYSDTSTNEKLFF. The rearrangement uses TRBV6-5 and TRBJ1-4, with D perhaps matching TRBD1 (5 bases). The CDR3 loop spans 16 amino acids. Deletions cut 0 bases from V and 0 bases from J, with 8 bases between. CDR1 is MNHEY and CDR2 is SVGAGI in the germline V gene.

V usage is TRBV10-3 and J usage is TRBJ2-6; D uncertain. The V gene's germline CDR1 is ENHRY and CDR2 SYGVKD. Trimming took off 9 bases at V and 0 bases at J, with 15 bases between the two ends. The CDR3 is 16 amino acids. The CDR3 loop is CAIPSTPNSGANVLTF. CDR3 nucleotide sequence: TGTGCCATACCTTCGACACCTAACTCTGGGGCCAACGTCCTGACTTTC.

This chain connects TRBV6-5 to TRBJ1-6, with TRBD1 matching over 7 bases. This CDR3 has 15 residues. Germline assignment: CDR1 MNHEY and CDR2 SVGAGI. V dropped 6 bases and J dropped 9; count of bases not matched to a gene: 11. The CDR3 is CASSQNRQGISPLHF. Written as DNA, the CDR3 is TGTGCCAGCAGCCAAAACCGACAGGGTATTTCACCCCTCCACTTT.

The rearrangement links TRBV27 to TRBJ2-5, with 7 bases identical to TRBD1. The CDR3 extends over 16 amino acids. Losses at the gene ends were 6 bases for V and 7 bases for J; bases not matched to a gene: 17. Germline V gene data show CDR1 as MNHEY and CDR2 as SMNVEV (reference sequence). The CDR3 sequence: CASSRRGLPEVGTQYF. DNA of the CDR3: TGTGCCAGCAGCCGAAGGGGGCTCCCGGAGGTGGGGACCCAGTACTTC.

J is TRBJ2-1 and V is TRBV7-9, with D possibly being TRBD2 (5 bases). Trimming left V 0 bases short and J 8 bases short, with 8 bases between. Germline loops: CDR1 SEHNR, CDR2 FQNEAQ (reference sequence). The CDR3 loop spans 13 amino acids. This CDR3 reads CASSLAGVHEQFF. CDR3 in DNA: TGTGCCAGCAGCTTAGCCGGGGTCCATGAGCAGTTCTTC. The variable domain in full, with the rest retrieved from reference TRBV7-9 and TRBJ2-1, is DTGVSQNPRHKITKRGQNVTFRCDPISEHNRLYWYRQTLGQGPEFLTYFQNEAQLEKSRLLSDRFSAERPKGSFSTLEIQRTEQGDSAMYLCASSLAGVHEQFFGPGTRLTVL.

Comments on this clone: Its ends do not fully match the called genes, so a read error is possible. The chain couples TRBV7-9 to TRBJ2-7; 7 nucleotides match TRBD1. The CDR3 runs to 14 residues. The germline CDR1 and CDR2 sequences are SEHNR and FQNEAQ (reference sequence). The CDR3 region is CASSLARSTGTEYF. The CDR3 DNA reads TGTGCCAGCAGCCTAGCCAGATCGACAGGGACAGAGTACTTC.

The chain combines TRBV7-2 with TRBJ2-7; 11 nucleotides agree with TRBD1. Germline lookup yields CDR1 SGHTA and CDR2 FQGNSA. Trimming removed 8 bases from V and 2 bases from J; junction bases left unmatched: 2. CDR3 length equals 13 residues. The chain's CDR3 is CASGDRGTYEQYF. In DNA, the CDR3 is TGTGCCAGCGGGGACAGGGGGACCTACGAGCAGTACTTC.

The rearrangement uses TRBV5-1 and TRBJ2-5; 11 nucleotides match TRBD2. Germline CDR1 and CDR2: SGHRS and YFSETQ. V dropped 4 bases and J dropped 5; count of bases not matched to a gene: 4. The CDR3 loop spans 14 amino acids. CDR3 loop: CASSLTSGSETQYF. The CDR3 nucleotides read TGCGCCAGCAGCCTAACTAGCGGGAGTGAGACCCAGTACTTC.

CDR3 loop: CASNPTRKETQYF. DNA of the CDR3: TGTGCCAGCAACCCGACTAGGAAAGAGACCCAGTACTTC. The chain uses TRBV2 and TRBJ2-5, with D perhaps matching TRBD2 (6 bases). The CDR3 runs 13 residues. V lost 7 bases to trimming and J lost 3 bases, with 12 bases between them. Per germline, CDR1 SNHLY and CDR2 FYNNEI.

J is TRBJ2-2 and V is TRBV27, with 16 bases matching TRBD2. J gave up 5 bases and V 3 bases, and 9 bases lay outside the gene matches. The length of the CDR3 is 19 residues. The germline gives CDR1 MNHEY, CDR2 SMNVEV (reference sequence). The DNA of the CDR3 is TGTGCCAGCAGTTTCGAGGGACTAGCGGGAGGGCGAAAAACCGGGGAGCTGTTTTTT. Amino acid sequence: CASSFEGLAGGRKTGELFF.

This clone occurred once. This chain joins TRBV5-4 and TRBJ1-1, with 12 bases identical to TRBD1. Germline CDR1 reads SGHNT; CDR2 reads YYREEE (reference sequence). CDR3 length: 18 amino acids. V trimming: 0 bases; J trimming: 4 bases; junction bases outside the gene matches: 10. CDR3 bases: TGTGCCAGCAGCTTGGGGGGGACAGGGGGCTTTAGAAGCACTGAAGCTTTCTTT. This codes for CASSLGGTGGFRSTEAFF.

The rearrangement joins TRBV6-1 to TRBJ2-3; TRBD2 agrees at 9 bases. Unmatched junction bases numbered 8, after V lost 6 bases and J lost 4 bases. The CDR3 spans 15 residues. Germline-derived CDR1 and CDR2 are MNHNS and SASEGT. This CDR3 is CASSNMGLASDTQYF. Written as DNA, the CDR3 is TGTGCCAGCAGCAATATGGGACTAGCATCAGATACGCAGTATTTT.

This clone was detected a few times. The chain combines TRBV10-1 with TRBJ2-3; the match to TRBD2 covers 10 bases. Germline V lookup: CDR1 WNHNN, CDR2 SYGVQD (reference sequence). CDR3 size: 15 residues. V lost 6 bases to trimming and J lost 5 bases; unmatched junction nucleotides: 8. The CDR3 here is CASRDSGRAGDTQYF. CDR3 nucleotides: TGCGCCAGCAGGGACAGCGGGAGGGCCGGAGATACGCAGTATTTT.

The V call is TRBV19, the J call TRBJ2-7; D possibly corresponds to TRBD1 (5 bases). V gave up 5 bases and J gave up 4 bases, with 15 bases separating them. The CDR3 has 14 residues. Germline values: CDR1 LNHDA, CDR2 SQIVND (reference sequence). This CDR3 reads CASSRDQGRYEQYF. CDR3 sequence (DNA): TGTGCCAGTAGTCGTGATCAGGGTCGGTACGAGCAGTACTTC.

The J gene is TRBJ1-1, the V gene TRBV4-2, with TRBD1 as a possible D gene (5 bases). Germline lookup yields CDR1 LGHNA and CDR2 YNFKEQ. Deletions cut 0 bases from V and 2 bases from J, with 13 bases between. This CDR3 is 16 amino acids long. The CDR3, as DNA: TGTGCCAGCAGCCAAGAGATTAGGGGATATAACACTGAAGCTTTCTTT. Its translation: CASSQEIRGYNTEAFF.

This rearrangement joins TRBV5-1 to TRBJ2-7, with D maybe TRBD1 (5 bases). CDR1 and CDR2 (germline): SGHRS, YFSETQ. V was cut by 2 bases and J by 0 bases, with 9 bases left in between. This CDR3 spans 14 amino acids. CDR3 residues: CASSLQVSSYEQYF. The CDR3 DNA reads TGCGCCAGCAGCTTACAGGTGAGCTCCTACGAGCAGTACTTC.

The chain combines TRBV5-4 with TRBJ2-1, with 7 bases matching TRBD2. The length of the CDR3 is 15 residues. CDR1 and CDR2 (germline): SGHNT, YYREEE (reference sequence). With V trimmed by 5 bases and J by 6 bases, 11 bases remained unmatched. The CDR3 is CASSSTGLLRNEQFF. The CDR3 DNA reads TGTGCCAGCAGTTCAACGGGACTACTTCGCAATGAGCAGTTCTTC.

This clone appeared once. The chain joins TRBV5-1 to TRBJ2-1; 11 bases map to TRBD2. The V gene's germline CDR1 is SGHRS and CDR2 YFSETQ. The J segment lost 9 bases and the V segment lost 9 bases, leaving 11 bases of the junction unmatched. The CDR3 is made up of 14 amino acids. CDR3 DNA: TGCGCCACAAAGTTTGGGCTAGCGGGAGGTGAGCAGTTCTTC. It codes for CATKFGLAGGEQFF.

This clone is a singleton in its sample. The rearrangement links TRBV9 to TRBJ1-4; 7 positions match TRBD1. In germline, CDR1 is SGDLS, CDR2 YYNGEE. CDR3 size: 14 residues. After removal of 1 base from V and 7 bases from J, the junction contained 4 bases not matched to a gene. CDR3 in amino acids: CASSVSGGSEKLFF. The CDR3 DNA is TGTGCCAGCAGCGTATCAGGGGGTTCTGAAAAACTGTTTTTT.

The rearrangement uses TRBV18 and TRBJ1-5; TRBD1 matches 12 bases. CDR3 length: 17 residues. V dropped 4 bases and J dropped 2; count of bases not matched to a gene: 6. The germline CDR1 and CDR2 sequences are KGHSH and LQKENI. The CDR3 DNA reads TGTGCCAGCTCACGCGGGACAGGGGGCGGAGGCAATCAGCCCCAGCATTTT. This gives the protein CASSRGTGGGGNQPQHF.